The 25 T cell receptor beta chains below were found in one sample sequenced in a study of cytomegalovirus exposure and HLA in healthy donors. Primers for the PCR totalled 60 Vbeta and 13 Jbeta. TCRdb's table, derived via immunoSEQ multiplex PCR, lists solely in-frame clones and lacks some. The table has 150,000 or so clones, 75% to 80% seen once. What was sequenced was PBMCs. The source of these receptors is a man aged 40-50 years in good health and CMV-seropositive.

The table lists this clone with a few counts. The gene calls are TRBV28 and TRBJ1-1; possible D gene TRBD1, 5 bases. The CDR3 length is 15 residues. Trimming took 0 bases from V and 1 from J, leaving 9 bases between them. Germline V gene sequence: CDR1 MDHEN, CDR2 SYDVKM. The CDR3 DNA sequence: TGTGCCAGCAGTTTATGGGAGGGGACGAACACTGAAGCTTTCTTT. It is translated as CASSLWEGTNTEAFF.

The chain employs TRBV13 and TRBJ2-7; 12 bases are a match to TRBD2. J gave up 3 bases and V 5 bases, and 5 bases lay outside the gene matches. This CDR3 comprises 15 residues. CDR1 PRHDT and CDR2 FYEKMQ come from the germline V gene (reference sequence). CDR3 DNA sequence: TGTGCCAGCAGCACGAGACTAGCGGGGGTCTACGAGCAGTACTTC. Protein sequence: CASSTRLAGVYEQYF. Variable domain in full (rest from reference TRBV13 and TRBJ2-7): AAGVIQSPRHLIKEKRETATLKCYPIPRHDTVYWYQQGPGQDPQFLISFYEKMQSDKGSIPDRFSAQQFSDYHSELNMSSLELGDSALYFCASSTRLAGVYEQYFGPGTRLTVT.

The chain couples TRBV6-5 to TRBJ2-1, with a weak D call TRBD2 (5 bases). The CDR3 totals 15 residues. Germline loops: CDR1 MNHEY, CDR2 SVGAGI. Trimming stripped 5 bases from V and 9 bases from J, with 20 bases between. The CDR3 bases are TGTGCCAGCAGTCTCGGACTGCCCCAGCCCGGTGAGCAGTTCTTC. Protein: CASSLGLPQPGEQFF.

The rearrangement uses TRBV18 and TRBJ1-4; the D gene is possibly TRBD1 (5 bases). Trimming took 5 bases from V and 7 from J, leaving 14 bases between them. This CDR3 has 14 residues. Per germline, CDR1 KGHSH and CDR2 LQKENI. This CDR3 reads CASSLTDSSEKLFF. The CDR3 DNA is TGTGCCAGCTCATTGACAGACTCTTCTGAAAAACTGTTTTTT.

The chain joins TRBV7-9 to TRBJ1-1; D gene uncertain. The CDR3 length is 14 residues. V shed 4 bases and J shed 0 bases, with 9 bases lying between them. Germline V gene lookup returns CDR1 SEHNR and CDR2 FQNEAQ (reference sequence). The CDR3 DNA is TGTGCCAGCAGCTCCGGTTTCGTGAACACTGAAGCTTTCTTT. It translates to CASSSGFVNTEAFF.

This chain uses TRBV28 with TRBJ1-5; D gene unclear. The V and J ends lost 5 bases and 6 bases respectively, with 14 bases between them. The length of the CDR3 is 14 residues. Germline V CDR1 and CDR2: MDHEN, SYDVKM. The CDR3 sequence: CASSVSLAGQPQHF. In nucleotides, the CDR3 is TGTGCCAGCAGTGTCTCCTTAGCGGGTCAGCCCCAGCATTTT. The whole variable domain, remainder taken from reference TRBV28 and TRBJ1-5, is DVKVTQSSRYLVKRTGEKVFLECVQDMDHENMFWYRQDPGLGLRLIYFSYDVKMKEKGDIPEGYSVSREKKERFSLILESASTNQTSMYLCASSVSLAGQPQHFGDGTRLSIL.

This sequence joins TRBV5-1 and TRBJ2-7; TRBD1 might be the D (6 bases). Trimming cost V 4 bases and J 5 bases, with 19 bases left between them. CDR3 size: 15 residues. Per germline, CDR1 SGHRS and CDR2 YFSETQ. The CDR3 region has the DNA TGCGCCAGCAGCAAGGGCCCGACAGGCCCCAACGAGCAGTACTTC. It specifies CASSKGPTGPNEQYF.

The chain couples TRBV2 to TRBJ1-3; D is ambiguous. V gave up 5 bases and J gave up 0 bases, with 5 bases separating them. The V gene's germline CDR1 is SNHLY and CDR2 FYNNEI. This CDR3 has 13 amino acids. The CDR3 loop is CASSPSSGNTIYF. The CDR3 nucleotides are TGTGCCAGCAGTCCGAGCTCTGGAAACACCATATATTTT.

V gene TRBV15 combines with J gene TRBJ2-3, with 7 bases matching TRBD2. The germline V gene has CDR1 LNHNV and CDR2 YYDKDF (reference sequence). The CDR3 has 16 amino acids. J lost 5 bases, V lost 5 bases, and 13 bases had no gene match. The CDR3 nucleotides are TGTGCCACCAGCGACGCGAGGGAGGGCGGGAGAGATACGCAGTATTTT. It encodes CATSDAREGGRDTQYF. Filled out from reference TRBV15 and TRBJ2-3, the complete variable domain reads DAMVIQNPRYQVTQFGKPVTLSCSQTLNHNVMYWYQQKSSQAPKLLFHYYDKDFNNEADTPDNFQSRRPNTSFCFLDIRSPGLGDTAMYLCATSDAREGGRDTQYFGPGTRLTVL.

This clone was observed a few times. V gene TRBV19 combines with J gene TRBJ2-1, with 8 nucleotides matching TRBD2. CDR1 is LNHDA and CDR2 is SQIVND in the germline V gene (reference sequence). The CDR3 covers 14 residues. With V trimmed by 10 bases and J by 7 bases, 12 bases remained unmatched. The CDR3 spells CATQRTSGDNEQFF. The DNA for the CDR3 is TGTGCCACCCAGCGAACTAGCGGTGATAATGAGCAGTTCTTC.

The chain combines TRBV19 with TRBJ1-2; 7 bases align to TRBD1. Germline V CDR1 and CDR2: LNHDA, SQIVND (reference sequence). This CDR3 region has 16 residues. With V trimmed by 7 bases and J by 2 bases, 13 bases remained unmatched. In DNA, the CDR3 is TGTGCCAGTACCCTACGTAACGACAGGGTCAACTATGGCTACACCTTC. It is translated as CASTLRNDRVNYGYTF.

The chain couples TRBV11-2 to TRBJ2-4; D might be TRBD2 (6 bases). Trimming pared 0 bases from V and 2 bases from J, leaving 17 bases between. The CDR3 sequence is 18 residues long. Germline V lookup: CDR1 SGHAT, CDR2 FQNNGV. The CDR3 protein is CASSLESQAGFSKNIQYF. CDR3 DNA: TGTGCCAGCAGCTTAGAATCTCAGGCGGGATTCTCCAAAAACATTCAGTACTTC.

The rearrangement joins TRBV7-8 to TRBJ2-7; 8 nucleotides agree with TRBD1. The germline V gene has CDR1 SGHVS and CDR2 FQNEAQ. J was trimmed by 1 base and V by 5 bases; bases with no gene match: 7. CDR3 length: 15 residues. CDR3: CASSPQGADSYEQYF. CDR3 bases: TGTGCCAGCAGCCCGCAGGGGGCCGATTCCTACGAGCAGTACTTC.

The genes are TRBV18 and TRBJ1-4, with D possibly being TRBD1 (6 bases). The ends were cut back, 2 bases at V and 1 base at J, with 11 bases in the middle. Germline V CDR1 and CDR2: KGHSH, LQKENI. The CDR3 is 16 amino acids. CDR3 amino acids: CASSPEGDGTNEKLFF. The CDR3 coding sequence is TGTGCCAGCTCACCAGAGGGGGACGGAACTAATGAAAAACTGTTTTTT.

The chain joins TRBV2 to TRBJ2-5, with D tentatively TRBD2 (6 bases). Deletions cut 4 bases from V and 4 bases from J, with 16 bases between. Per germline, CDR1 SNHLY and CDR2 FYNNEI. CDR3 length: 15 residues. Written as DNA, the CDR3 is TGTGCCAGCAGTGGTCAGGGACTTCACGGAGAGACCCAGTACTTC. Protein: CASSGQGLHGETQYF. The variable domain in full, with the rest retrieved from reference TRBV2 and TRBJ2-5, is EPEVTQTPSHQVTQMGQEVILRCVPISNHLYFYWYRQILGQKVEFLVSFYNNEISEKSEIFDDQFSVERPDGSNFTLKIRSTKLEDSAMYFCASSGQGLHGETQYFGPGTRLLVL.

V is TRBV2 and J is TRBJ2-1; 12 bases agree with TRBD1. Germline V gene lookup returns CDR1 SNHLY and CDR2 FYNNEI. Trimming took 6 bases from V and 7 from J; bases not matched to a gene: 4. The CDR3 totals 14 residues. CDR3 amino acids: CASREGQGANEQFF. CDR3 nucleotides: TGTGCCAGCAGGGAGGGACAGGGGGCAAATGAGCAGTTCTTC.

This chain connects TRBV10-3 to TRBJ1-3; a weak D match, TRBD1 (6 bases). Germline assignment: CDR1 ENHRY and CDR2 SYGVKD. There are 14 residues in the CDR3. Trimming left V 2 bases short and J 4 bases short, with 9 bases between. CDR3 DNA: TGTGCCATCAGTGAGGGCAGGGGAGGAAACACCATATATTTT. It translates to CAISEGRGGNTIYF.

This chain connects TRBV6-1 to TRBJ2-2; TRBD2 is a possible D gene (6 bases). V dropped 0 bases and J dropped 0 bases, with 11 bases sitting between them. This CDR3 has 17 amino acids. The V gene's germline CDR1 is MNHNS and CDR2 SASEGT. CDR3 coding DNA: TGTGCCAGCAGTGAAGCTCAACTAGCTGCGAACACCGGGGAGCTGTTTTTT. Its translation: CASSEAQLAANTGELFF.

V and J are TRBV9 and TRBJ1-3; TRBD1 might be the D (5 bases). The germline V and J ends were trimmed by 3 bases and 2 bases, with 12 bases remaining between them. The CDR3 length is 15 residues. Germline V gene data show CDR1 as SGDLS and CDR2 as YYNGEE. Written as DNA, the CDR3 is TGTGCCAGCAGCGCTGGAGACAGCGCTGGAAACACCATATATTTT. Amino acid sequence: CASSAGDSAGNTIYF.

The chain uses TRBV5-1 and TRBJ2-5; the D is unclear. The germline V and J ends were trimmed by 4 bases and 1 base, with 11 bases remaining between them. The CDR3 consists of 14 residues. Per germline, CDR1 SGHRS and CDR2 YFSETQ. The CDR3 sequence is CASSLTVSQETQYF. The CDR3 DNA sequence: TGCGCCAGCAGCCTAACAGTGAGCCAAGAGACCCAGTACTTC.

The gene calls are TRBV11-3 and TRBJ2-5, with 9 positions matching TRBD1. The DNA end favors TRBJ2-7, so the J call may be wrong. Germline assignment: CDR1 SGHNT and CDR2 YENEEA. This CDR3 region has 15 residues. CDR3 sequence: CASSYTGTGSYEQYF. The CDR3 DNA sequence: TGTGCCAGCAGCTACACCGGGACAGGGTCCTACGAGCAGTACTTC.

This clone was recorded a few times. The chain is built from TRBV5-1 and TRBJ2-7, with 8 nucleotides matching TRBD2. This CDR3 has 18 residues. With V trimmed by 2 bases and J by 0 bases, 13 bases remained unmatched. Germline CDR1 is SGHRS and CDR2 is YFSETQ. CDR3 in amino acids: CASSFSPSGQPPSYEQYF. In DNA form, the CDR3 reads TGCGCCAGCAGCTTTTCCCCTAGCGGGCAACCCCCCTCCTACGAGCAGTACTTC.

This clone was counted only a few times. J is TRBJ2-3 and V is TRBV4-2, with D possibly TRBD2 on 5 matching bases. V was clipped by 0 bases and J by 2 bases, with 9 bases between them. The CDR3 totals 15 residues. Looked up from germline, CDR1 is LGHNA and CDR2 is YNFKEQ. The CDR3 loop is CASSQDRTVTDTQYF. For the CDR3, the DNA is TGTGCCAGCAGCCAAGATAGGACTGTCACAGATACGCAGTATTTT.

V gene TRBV6-5 combines with J gene TRBJ1-2; TRBD1 matches 8 bases. Germline V gene lookup returns CDR1 MNHEY and CDR2 SVGAGI. J was trimmed by 10 bases and V by 6 bases; bases with no gene match: 10. This CDR3 spans 13 amino acids. The CDR3 bases are TGTGCCAGCAGCCTGACAGGGGTTGGTGTCTACACCTTC. Its translation: CASSLTGVGVYTF.

This chain connects TRBV6-5 to TRBJ2-5; 11 nucleotides align to TRBD2. Losses at the gene ends were 4 bases for V and 8 bases for J; bases not matched to a gene: 3. Germline CDR1 MNHEY, CDR2 SVGAGI. The CDR3 is 13 residues long. Here the CDR3 reads CASSSTSGGTQYF. For the CDR3, the DNA is TGTGCCAGCAGTTCTACTAGCGGGGGCACCCAGTACTTC.